The source of this T cell receptor beta chain is a study of cytomegalovirus exposure and HLA in healthy donors. Findings and caveats of the study: It was reportedly the case that the classifier diagnosed cytomegalovirus status with high specificity and sensitivity. The study found most TCR sequences rare, yet found some public TCRs in many donors.

Generated by immunoSEQ multiplex PCR, the TCRdb table keeps only in-frame clones and is missing some. The data contain 100,000 to 150,000 clones, 88% of them seen just once; the ten biggest clones take up approximately 1.5%. On this clone itself: Antigen: not known.

CDR1 and CDR2 from the germline V gene are SGDLS and YYNGEE. CDR3 length: 18 residues. With 0 bases clipped from V and 4 bases from J, the junction kept 10 bases outside the gene matches. This receptor was obtained from a man aged 25-40 years in good health and CMV-seronegative. The sequenced sample was PBMCs. The chain joins TRBV9 to TRBJ2-2, with 9 bases lining up with TRBD2. As DNA, the CDR3 is TGTGCCAGCAGCGTAGGAAGTGGCGGGAGGGCCGCCACCGGGGAGCTGTTTTTT. As protein: CASSVGSGGRAATGELFF.